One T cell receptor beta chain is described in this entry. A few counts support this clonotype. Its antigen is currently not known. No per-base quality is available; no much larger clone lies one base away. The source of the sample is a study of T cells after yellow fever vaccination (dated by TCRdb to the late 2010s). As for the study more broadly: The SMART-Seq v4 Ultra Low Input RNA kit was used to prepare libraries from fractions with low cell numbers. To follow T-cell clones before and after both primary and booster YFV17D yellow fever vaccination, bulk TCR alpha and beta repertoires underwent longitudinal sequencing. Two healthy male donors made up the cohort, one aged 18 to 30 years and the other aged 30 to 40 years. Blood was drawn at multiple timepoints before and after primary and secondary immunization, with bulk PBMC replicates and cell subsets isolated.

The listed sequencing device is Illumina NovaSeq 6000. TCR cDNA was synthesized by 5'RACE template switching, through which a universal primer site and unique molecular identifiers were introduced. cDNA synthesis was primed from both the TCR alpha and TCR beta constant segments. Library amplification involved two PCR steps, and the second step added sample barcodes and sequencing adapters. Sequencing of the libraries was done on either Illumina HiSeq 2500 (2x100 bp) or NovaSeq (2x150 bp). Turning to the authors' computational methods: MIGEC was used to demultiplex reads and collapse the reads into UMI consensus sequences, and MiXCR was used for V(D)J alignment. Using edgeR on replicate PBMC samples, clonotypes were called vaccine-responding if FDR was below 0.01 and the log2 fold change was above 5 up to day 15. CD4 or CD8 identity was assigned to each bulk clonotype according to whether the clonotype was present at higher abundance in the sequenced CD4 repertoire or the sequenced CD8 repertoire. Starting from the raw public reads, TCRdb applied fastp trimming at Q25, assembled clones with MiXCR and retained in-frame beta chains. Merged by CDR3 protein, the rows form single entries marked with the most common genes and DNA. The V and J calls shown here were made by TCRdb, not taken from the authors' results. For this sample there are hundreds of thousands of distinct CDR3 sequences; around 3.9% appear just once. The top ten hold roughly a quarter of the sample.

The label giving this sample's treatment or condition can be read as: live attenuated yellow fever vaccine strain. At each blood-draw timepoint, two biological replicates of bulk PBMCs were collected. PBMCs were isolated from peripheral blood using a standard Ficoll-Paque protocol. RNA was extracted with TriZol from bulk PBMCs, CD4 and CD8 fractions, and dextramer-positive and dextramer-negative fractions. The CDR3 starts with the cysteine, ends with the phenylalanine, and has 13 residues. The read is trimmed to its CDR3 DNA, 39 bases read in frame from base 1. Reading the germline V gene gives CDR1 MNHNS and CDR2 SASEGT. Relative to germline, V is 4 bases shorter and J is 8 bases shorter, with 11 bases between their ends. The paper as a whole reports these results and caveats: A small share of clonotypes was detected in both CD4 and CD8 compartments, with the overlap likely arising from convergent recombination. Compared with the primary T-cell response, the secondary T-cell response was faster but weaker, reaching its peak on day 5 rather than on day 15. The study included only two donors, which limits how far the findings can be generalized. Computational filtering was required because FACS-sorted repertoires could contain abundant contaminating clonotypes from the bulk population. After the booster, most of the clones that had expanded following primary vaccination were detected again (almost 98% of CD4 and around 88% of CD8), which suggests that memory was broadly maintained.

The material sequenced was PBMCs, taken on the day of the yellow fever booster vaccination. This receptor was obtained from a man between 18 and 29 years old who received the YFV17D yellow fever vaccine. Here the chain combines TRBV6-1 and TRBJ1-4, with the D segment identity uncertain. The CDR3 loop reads CASSARDTEKLFF. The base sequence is TGTGCCAGCAGTGCCCGGGATACCGAAAAACTGTTTTTT.